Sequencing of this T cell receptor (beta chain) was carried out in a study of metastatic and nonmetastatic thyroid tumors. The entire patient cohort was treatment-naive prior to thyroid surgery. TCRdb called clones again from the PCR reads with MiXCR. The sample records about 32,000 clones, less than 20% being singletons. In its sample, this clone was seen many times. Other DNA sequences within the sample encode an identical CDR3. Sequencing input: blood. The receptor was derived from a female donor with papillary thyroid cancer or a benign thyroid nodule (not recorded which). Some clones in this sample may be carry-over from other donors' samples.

The CDR3 loop is CASSLAGGYTEAFF. CDR3 DNA: TGCGCCAGCAGCTTGGCGGGGGGGTACACTGAAGCTTTCTTT. The chain has TRBV5-1 and TRBJ1-1; D possibly corresponds to TRBD1 (5 bases). Trimming shortened V by 0 bases and J by 3 bases, and 9 bases separated the two germline ends. The germline V gene encodes CDR1 SGHRS and CDR2 YFSETQ. The CDR3 is made up of 14 amino acids.